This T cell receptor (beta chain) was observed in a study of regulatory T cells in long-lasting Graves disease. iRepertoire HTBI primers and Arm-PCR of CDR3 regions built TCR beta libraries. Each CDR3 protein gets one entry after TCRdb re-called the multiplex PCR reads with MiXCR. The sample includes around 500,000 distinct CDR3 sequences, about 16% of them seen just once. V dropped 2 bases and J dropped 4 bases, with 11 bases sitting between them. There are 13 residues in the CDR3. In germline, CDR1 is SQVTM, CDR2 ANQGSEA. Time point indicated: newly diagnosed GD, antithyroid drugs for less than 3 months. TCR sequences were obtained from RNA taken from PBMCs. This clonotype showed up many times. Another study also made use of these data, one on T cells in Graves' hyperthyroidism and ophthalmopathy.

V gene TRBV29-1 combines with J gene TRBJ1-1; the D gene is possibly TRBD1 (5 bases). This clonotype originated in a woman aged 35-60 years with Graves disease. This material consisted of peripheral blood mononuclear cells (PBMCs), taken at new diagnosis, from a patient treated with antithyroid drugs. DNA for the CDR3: TGCAGCGTTGAACGGGGTGGGGGCACTGAAGCTTTCTTT. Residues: CSVERGGGTEAFF.